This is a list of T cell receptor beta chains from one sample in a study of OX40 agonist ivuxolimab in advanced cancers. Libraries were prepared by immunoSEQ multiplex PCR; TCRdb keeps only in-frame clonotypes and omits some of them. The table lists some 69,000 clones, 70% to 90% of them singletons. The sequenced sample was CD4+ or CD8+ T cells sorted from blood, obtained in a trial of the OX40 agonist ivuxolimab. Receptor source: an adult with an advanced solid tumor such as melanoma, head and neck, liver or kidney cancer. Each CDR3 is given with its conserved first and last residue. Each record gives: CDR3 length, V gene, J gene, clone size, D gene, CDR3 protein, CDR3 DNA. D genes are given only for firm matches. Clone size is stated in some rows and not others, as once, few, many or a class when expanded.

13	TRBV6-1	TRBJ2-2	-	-	CASRAQNTGELFF	TGTGCCAGCAGGGCGCAGAACACCGGGGAGCTGTTTTTT
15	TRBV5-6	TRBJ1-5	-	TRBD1	CASSLGTGLDQPQHF	TGTGCCAGCAGCTTGGGGACAGGCCTAGATCAGCCCCAGCATTTT
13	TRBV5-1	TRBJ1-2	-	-	CASSLNRDYGYTF	TGCGCCAGCAGCTTAAACAGGGATTATGGCTACACCTTC
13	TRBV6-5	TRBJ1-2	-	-	CASSYSGLYGYTF	TGTGCCAGCAGTTACTCGGGGCTCTATGGCTACACCTTC
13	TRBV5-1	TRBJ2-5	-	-	CASSKDNQETQYF	TGCGCCAGCAGCAAGGACAACCAAGAGACCCAGTACTTC
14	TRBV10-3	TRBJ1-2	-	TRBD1	CAINPGQGVNGYTF	TGTGCCATCAACCCGGGACAGGGGGTCAATGGCTACACCTTC
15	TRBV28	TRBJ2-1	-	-	CASSFASAEGNEQFF	TGTGCCAGCAGTTTTGCCTCAGCTGAGGGGAATGAGCAGTTCTTC
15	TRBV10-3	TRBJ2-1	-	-	CAISESPSREKEQFF	TGTGCCATCAGTGAGTCGCCCAGTAGGGAGAAGGAGCAGTTCTTC
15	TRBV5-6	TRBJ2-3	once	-	CASSLGPSSTDTQYF	TGTGCCAGCAGCTTGGGACCGTCTAGCACAGATACGCAGTATTTT
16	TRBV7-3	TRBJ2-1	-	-	CASSHPGGGRGNEQFF	TGTGCCAGCAGCCATCCGGGTGGGGGACGGGGCAATGAGCAGTTCTTC
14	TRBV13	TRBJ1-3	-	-	CASRQTSAGNTIYF	TGTGCCAGCAGACAAACTTCGGCTGGAAACACCATATATTTT
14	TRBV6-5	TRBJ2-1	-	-	CASSMGAATNEQFF	TGTGCCAGCAGTATGGGAGCGGCAACCAATGAGCAGTTCTTC
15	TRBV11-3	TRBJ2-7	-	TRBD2	CASSLEGLATHEQYF	TGTGCCAGCAGCTTAGAGGGACTAGCGACCCACGAGCAGTACTTC
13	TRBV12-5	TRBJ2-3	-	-	CASALGGTDTQYF	TGTGCTAGTGCCCTCGGCGGGACAGATACGCAGTATTTT
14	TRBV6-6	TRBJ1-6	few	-	CASSYTRTPWALHF	TGTGCCAGCAGTTATACCAGGACACCCTGGGCCCTCCACTTT
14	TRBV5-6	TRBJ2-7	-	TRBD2	CASSFDSVAGKQYF	TGTGCCAGCAGCTTCGACTCGGTAGCGGGGAAGCAGTACTTC
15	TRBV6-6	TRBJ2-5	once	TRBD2	CATLDLAVPKETQYF	TGTGCCACCCTGGACCTAGCGGTCCCGAAAGAGACCCAGTACTTC
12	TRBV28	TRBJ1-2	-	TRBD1	CASTTGVAPDTF	TGTGCCAGCACGACAGGGGTTGCGCCTGACACCTTC
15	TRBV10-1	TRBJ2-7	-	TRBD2	CASSDQTSGNYEQYF	TGCGCCAGCAGTGATCAGACTAGCGGGAACTACGAGCAGTACTTC
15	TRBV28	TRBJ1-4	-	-	CASSERGGSVEKLFF	TGTGCCAGCAGCGAACGAGGCGGGTCAGTTGAAAAACTGTTTTTT
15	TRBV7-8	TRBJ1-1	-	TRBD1	CASSDFLQGEGEAFF	TGTGCCAGCAGCGACTTCTTACAGGGGGAAGGTGAAGCTTTCTTT
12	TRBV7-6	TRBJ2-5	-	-	CASSFYEETQYF	TGTGCCAGCAGCTTTTATGAGGAGACCCAGTACTTC